Below, 22 T cell receptor beta chains from the same sample are listed, as sequenced in a study of T-cell memory formation after mild COVID-19. TCRdb reprocessed the 5' RACE reads via MiXCR and lists one record per CDR3 protein. The repertoire has about 200,000 distinct CDR3 sequences, around 16% of them found once; the top ten carry roughly 2.3%. What was sequenced was PBMCs or a T cell subset sorted from them (not recorded which). The receptor set was obtained from an adult woman who had mild COVID-19 (a few samples of this study predate the infection). Cell type and time point are not known.

This chain joins TRBV9 and TRBJ2-1; D uncertain. The CDR3 runs to 12 residues. The germline gives CDR1 SGDLS, CDR2 YYNGEE. V was shortened by 1 base and J by 5 bases, with 4 bases between the two germline ends. The CDR3 reads CASSVSNNEQFF. CDR3 in DNA: TGTGCCAGCAGCGTATCTAACAATGAGCAGTTCTTC.

This chain connects TRBV9 to TRBJ1-1, with D unresolved. Germline V gene data show CDR1 as SGDLS and CDR2 as YYNGEE. This CDR3 contains 15 residues. V shed 4 bases and J shed 1 base, with 14 bases lying between them. CDR3 DNA: TGTGCCAGCAGCCCCCTTGGACGGGCGAACACTGAAGCTTTCTTT. Protein product: CASSPLGRANTEAFF.

The CDR3 here is CASSEESGQYDQPQHF. As DNA, the CDR3 is TGTGCCAGCAGTGAAGAAAGTGGACAGTATGATCAGCCCCAGCATTTT. The chain carries TRBV2 and TRBJ1-5; D is possibly TRBD1 (6 bases). The CDR3 has 16 amino acids. CDR1 is SNHLY and CDR2 is FYNNEI in the germline V gene. V dropped 1 base and J dropped 5 bases, with 15 bases sitting between them.

This clonotype was seen only a few times. This sequence joins TRBV5-5 and TRBJ1-2; D unresolved. Germline CDR1 is SGHKS and CDR2 is YYEKEE (reference sequence). CDR3 size: 14 residues. The V end was cut by 4 bases, the J end by 2 bases, with 12 bases between. CDR3 bases: TGTGCCAGCAGCCCGGCGAGGGCGAACTATGGCTACACCTTC. It yields the protein CASSPARANYGYTF.

This clonotype was seen more than once but under ten times. V is TRBV10-3 and J is TRBJ2-1, with D perhaps assigned TRBD1 or TRBD2 (5 bases each). The germline V and J ends were trimmed by 5 bases and 3 bases, with 11 bases remaining between them. The CDR3 sequence is 14 residues long. Looked up from germline, CDR1 is ENHRY and CDR2 is SYGVKD. This chain's CDR3 is CAISTGTVYNEQFF. The CDR3 region has the DNA TGTGCCATCAGTACCGGGACGGTCTACAATGAGCAGTTCTTC.

This clonotype has just a few counts. The rearrangement links TRBV7-9 to TRBJ2-1, with D hard to call. Per germline, CDR1 SEHNR and CDR2 FQNEAQ (reference sequence). V lost 6 bases and J 5 bases, leaving 8 bases between the germline ends. CDR3 length: 12 amino acids. As DNA, the CDR3 is TGTGCCAGCAGTACAGCCCACAATGAGCAGTTCTTC. It is translated as CASSTAHNEQFF.

This clonotype was seen only a few times. The chain uses TRBV30 and TRBJ2-1, with 7 bases aligning to TRBD2. The V segment lost 0 bases and the J segment 6 bases; nucleotides outside the gene matches: 5. The CDR3 runs to 14 residues. In germline, CDR1 is GTSNPN, CDR2 SVGIG (reference sequence). Here the CDR3 reads CAWSVGPGGNEQFF. As DNA, the CDR3 is TGTGCCTGGAGTGTAGGTCCGGGGGGCAATGAGCAGTTCTTC. Looking up the rest from reference TRBV30 and TRBJ2-1 gives the full variable domain: SQTIHQWPATLVQPVGSPLSLECTVEGTSNPNLYWYRQAAGRGLQLLFYSVGIGQISSEVPQNLSASRPQDRQFILSSKKLLLSDSGFYLCAWSVGPGGNEQFFGPGTRLTVL.

The J gene is TRBJ2-5, the V gene TRBV6-6; 8 bases map to TRBD1. Looked up from germline, CDR1 is MNHNY and CDR2 is SVGAGI (reference sequence). The length of the CDR3 is 16 residues. V lost 0 bases and J lost 5; bases outside the gene matches: 8. DNA for the CDR3: TGTGCCAGCAGTTACTCCCGGGACAGGTCGGGGGAGACCCAGTACTTC. Residues: CASSYSRDRSGETQYF.

The gene calls are TRBV20-1 and TRBJ1-6; possible D gene TRBD1, 5 bases. V lost 3 bases to trimming and J lost 5 bases, with 14 bases between them. The CDR3 extends over 15 amino acids. Germline CDR1 reads DFQATT; CDR2 reads SNEGSKA (reference sequence). In nucleotides, the CDR3 is TGCAGTGCTAGTATGGGGGGACTAAATAATTCACCCCTCCACTTT. This translates into CSASMGGLNNSPLHF.

There are a few counts of this clonotype. V is TRBV29-1 and J is TRBJ1-2; 7 nucleotides match TRBD1. Trimming at V came to 5 bases and at J to 3 bases, leaving 6 bases not matched to a gene. The CDR3 is 13 residues long. Germline assignment: CDR1 SQVTM and CDR2 ANQGSEA. For the CDR3, the DNA is TGCAGCGTTTCGACAGGGTTGTACTATGGCTACACCTTC. Protein product: CSVSTGLYYGYTF.

The rearrangement joins TRBV15 to TRBJ2-2; the match to TRBD2 covers 9 bases. CDR1 LNHNV and CDR2 YYDKDF come from the germline V gene (reference sequence). J was trimmed by 5 bases and V by 5 bases; bases with no gene match: 3. The CDR3 is 14 amino acids. The CDR3 sequence is CATSPTSGTGELFF. CDR3 bases: TGTGCCACCAGCCCGACTAGCGGTACCGGGGAGCTGTTTTTT.

The chain combines TRBV4-2 with TRBJ2-3; tentatively, D is TRBD1 (5 bases). CDR1 and CDR2 from the germline V gene are LGHNA and YNFKEQ. Between the trimmed V and J ends, which lost 1 base and 0 bases, there was a span of 8 bases. The CDR3 loop spans 15 amino acids. The CDR3 DNA reads TGTGCCAGCAGCCAAGCAGGGTATAGCACAGATACGCAGTATTTT. As protein: CASSQAGYSTDTQYF.

In this sample, this clonotype turned up a few times. The junction departs from germline at one end; a sequencing error may be responsible. The chain carries TRBV7-9 and TRBJ2-3; D uncertain. The CDR3 is 12 residues long. CDR1 SEHNR and CDR2 FQNEAQ come from the germline V gene (reference sequence). The CDR3 DNA reads TGTGCCGGCAGCATCATCACAGATACGCAGTATTTT. It specifies CAGSIITDTQYF.

This clonotype was seen only a few times. V usage is TRBV10-3 and J usage is TRBJ2-7; D may be TRBD2 (6 bases). Germline V CDR1 and CDR2: ENHRY, SYGVKD. V lost 0 bases, J lost 0 bases, and 6 bases lay in between. CDR3 length: 14 amino acids. Here the CDR3 reads CAISESGGSYEQYF. The CDR3 DNA reads as TGTGCCATCAGTGAGTCGGGGGGCTCCTACGAGCAGTACTTC.

The chain is built from TRBV2 and TRBJ2-3; 8 bases line up with TRBD1. V was pared by 2 bases and J by 3 bases, with 1 base of the junction left unmatched. The CDR3 length is 14 residues. Germline-derived CDR1 and CDR2 are SNHLY and FYNNEI. The CDR3 nucleotides read TGTGCCAGCAGTGAACAGGGGGCAACAGATACGCAGTATTTT. Its protein is CASSEQGATDTQYF. The whole variable domain, filled in from reference TRBV2 and TRBJ2-3, reads EPEVTQTPSHQVTQMGQEVILRCVPISNHLYFYWYRQILGQKVEFLVSFYNNEISEKSEIFDDQFSVERPDGSNFTLKIRSTKLEDSAMYFCASSEQGATDTQYFGPGTRLTVL.

This clonotype was counted a few times. The chain has TRBV9 and TRBJ2-3, with 9 bases fitting TRBD2. J was trimmed by 1 base and V by 4 bases; bases with no gene match: 7. Germline-derived CDR1 and CDR2 are SGDLS and YYNGEE. The CDR3 loop spans 16 amino acids. The CDR3 bases are TGTGCCAGCAGCCAACTAGCGGGCAGGGGCACAGATACGCAGTATTTT. Translating gives CASSQLAGRGTDTQYF. Full variable domain (remainder filled in from reference TRBV9 and TRBJ2-3): DSGVTQTPKHLITATGQRVTLRCSPRSGDLSVYWYQQSLDQGLQFLIQYYNGEERAKGNILERFSAQQFPDLHSELNLSSLELGDSALYFCASSQLAGRGTDTQYFGPGTRLTVL.

Ten or more counts support this clonotype. The gene calls are TRBV6-6 and TRBJ1-3, with D uncertain. The CDR3 contains 12 residues. The germline gives CDR1 MNHNY, CDR2 SVGAGI (reference sequence). With 1 base removed from V and 8 bases from J, the gap between germline ends came to 6 bases. CDR3 sequence (DNA): TGTGCCAGCAGTTACTTCCGGGACACCATATATTTT. This gives the protein CASSYFRDTIYF.

This clonotype was picked up a small number of times. The chain is built from TRBV30 and TRBJ2-2; a weak D match, TRBD2 (5 bases). There are 14 residues in the CDR3. The germline V gene has CDR1 GTSNPN and CDR2 SVGIG (reference sequence). V lost 1 base, J lost 3 bases, and 9 bases lay in between. This CDR3 is CAWSGWEHTGELFF. CDR3 DNA: TGTGCCTGGAGTGGCTGGGAGCACACCGGGGAGCTGTTTTTT.

The V and J genes are TRBV18 and TRBJ2-3, with no clear D. V lost 3 bases to trimming and J lost 3 bases, with 13 bases between them. Germline CDR1 KGHSH, CDR2 LQKENI. The CDR3 extends over 15 amino acids. The DNA for the CDR3 is TGTGCCAGCTCACCGGAGCTCCTACGTACAGATACGCAGTATTTT. Its translation is CASSPELLRTDTQYF.

The CDR3 here is CASSPPTERSSYEQYF. For the CDR3, the DNA is TGTGCCAGCTCACCACCTACAGAGAGGAGCTCCTACGAGCAGTACTTC. This rearrangement joins TRBV18 to TRBJ2-7; D not resolved. Germline-derived CDR1 and CDR2 are KGHSH and LQKENI. The CDR3 contains 16 residues. The ends were cut back, 0 bases at V and 0 bases at J, with 12 bases in the middle.

The chain carries TRBV7-9 and TRBJ2-7; TRBD1 matches at 10 bases. The length of the CDR3 is 14 residues. The germline V gene encodes CDR1 SEHNR and CDR2 FQNEAQ (reference sequence). V lost 5 bases, J lost 6 bases, and 7 bases stayed unmatched. CDR3 DNA: TGTGCCAGCAGCCAGGGACAGGGGCCCCGCGAGCAGTACTTC. The encoded protein is CASSQGQGPREQYF.

The V gene is TRBV12-3 or TRBV12-4, the J gene TRBJ2-3; possibly TRBD2 for D (5 bases). The CDR3 has 15 residues. The V gene lost 6 bases and the J gene lost 2 bases, with 15 bases spanning the gap. The CDR3 coding sequence is TGTGCCAGCAGCGTAAGGACGGGATTCACAGATACGCAGTATTTT. Translated: CASSVRTGFTDTQYF.